Shown below are 32 T cell receptor beta chains from a single sample sequenced in a study of read filtering for tumor transcriptome and immune sequencing. This library used roughly 430 ng RNA and molecular barcoded adaptors spanning alpha/delta and beta/gamma chains. TCRdb re-derived calls from the reads in MiXCR, one entry per CDR3 protein. The table lists about 35,000 distinct CDR3 sequences, about 13% of them singletons. Sequencing was done on a sample of a population of CD138-negative cells sorted from bone marrow. Source of these receptors: a donor at least 40 years old with multiple myeloma.

Details on this clonotype: It is likely a read error, because the conserved phenylalanine at the end of the CDR3 is missing. This rearrangement joins TRBV2 to TRBJ1-2; D might be TRBD1 (5 bases). V was trimmed by 3 bases and J by 5 bases, leaving 10 bases between them. CDR1 SNHLY and CDR2 FYNNEI come from the germline V gene. The CDR3 consists of 13 residues. The CDR3 spells CASSERGRYGYTL. The CDR3 nucleotides are TGTGCCAGCAGTGAGAGGGGAAGGTATGGCTACACCCTT.

This clonotype came up many times. This chain links TRBV9 with TRBJ1-6, with 10 bases fitting TRBD1. V shed 4 bases and J 8 bases; nucleotides not matched to a gene: 6. The CDR3 contains 15 residues. Germline CDR1 SGDLS, CDR2 YYNGEE. The CDR3 bases are TGTGCCAGCAGCATGGGACAGGGGAGGGATTCACCCCTCCACTTT. Its translation is CASSMGQGRDSPLHF.

To note about this clonotype: A far more abundant clone sits one base away, making this likely a read error. The missing conserved phenylalanine or tryptophan at the end of this CDR3 makes a read error likely. The chain employs TRBV12-3 or TRBV12-4 and TRBJ2-2; tentative D call: TRBD2 (6 bases). The V and J ends lost 3 bases and 4 bases respectively, with 12 bases between them. This CDR3 region has 15 residues. The CDR3: CASSLLQGGTGELFS. The CDR3 DNA is TGTGCCAGCAGTTTGTTGCAGGGAGGCACCGGGGAGCTGTTTTCT.

This clonotype has at least ten counts. This sequence joins TRBV28 and TRBJ2-7; D is uncertain. The germline CDR1 and CDR2 sequences are MDHEN and SYDVKM. Trimming removed 6 bases from V and 7 bases from J, with 16 bases in between. The CDR3 loop spans 13 amino acids. The CDR3 nucleotides read TGTGCCAGCAGCCTACCCGGGCGCTGGGAGCAGTACTTC. Amino acids: CASSLPGRWEQYF.

In its sample, this clonotype was seen many times. The rearrangement links TRBV4-1 to TRBJ2-1, with D tentatively TRBD1 (6 bases). With 1 base removed from V and 11 bases from J, the gap between germline ends came to 9 bases. The length of the CDR3 is 12 residues. CDR1 and CDR2 from the germline V gene are MGHRA and YSYEKL. This chain's CDR3 is CASSQVRDKQFF. The CDR3, as DNA: TGCGCCAGCAGCCAAGTGAGGGACAAGCAGTTCTTC.

To note about this clonotype: No conserved phenylalanine or tryptophan ends this CDR3, so it is likely a read error. The chain couples TRBV3-1 to TRBJ2-1; D unclear. Germline assignment: CDR1 LGHDT and CDR2 YNNKEL (reference sequence). This CDR3 comprises 12 residues. The V gene lost 3 bases and the J gene lost 10 bases, with 10 bases spanning the gap. CDR3 sequence: CASSQTRREQFI. For the CDR3, the DNA is TGTGCCAGCAGCCAGACACGGAGAGAGCAGTTCATC.

This clonotype was seen ten or more times. CDR3 in DNA: TGTGCCAGCAAGGGGGAACTCCACCAGTACTTC. Residues: CASKGELHQYF. The chain joins TRBV2 to TRBJ2-4, with D perhaps matching TRBD1 (6 bases). V lost 7 bases and J 13 bases, leaving 14 bases between the germline ends. The CDR3 totals 11 residues. Looked up from germline, CDR1 is SNHLY and CDR2 is FYNNEI.

The table lists this clonotype with a few counts. The final CDR3 position lacks the conserved phenylalanine or tryptophan, pointing to a likely read error. V is TRBV10-2 and J is TRBJ2-1; 10 nucleotides match TRBD1. V lost 3 bases and J lost 8; bases outside the gene matches: 10. Germline CDR1 and CDR2: WSHSY and SAAADI. The CDR3 length is 16 residues. The CDR3 bases are TGCGCCAGCAGTGACGTCGGGGACAGGGGTAAGGATGAGCAGTTCTCC. Its translation: CASSDVGDRGKDEQFS.

There are many counts of this clonotype. J is TRBJ2-2 and V is TRBV19; D remains unclear. Trimming shortened V by 5 bases and J by 3 bases, and 13 bases separated the two germline ends. The CDR3 runs 15 residues. CDR1 and CDR2 (germline): LNHDA, SQIVND (reference sequence). CDR3 sequence: CASSFSPGDTGELFF. The CDR3 coding sequence is TGTGCCAGTAGTTTCAGTCCGGGCGACACCGGGGAGCTGTTTTTT.

The table lists this clonotype with many counts. V usage is TRBV9 and J usage is TRBJ2-1, with D possibly matching TRBD2 (6 bases). The CDR3 sequence is 17 residues long. V was pared by 4 bases and J by 0 bases, with 17 bases between. The germline V gene has CDR1 SGDLS and CDR2 YYNGEE. The CDR3: CASSFRGTVSSYNEQFF. For the CDR3, the DNA is TGTGCCAGCAGCTTTCGGGGGACGGTAAGCTCCTACAATGAGCAGTTCTTC.

This clonotype was counted ten times or more. This chain connects TRBV20-1 to TRBJ1-1, with 7 bases fitting TRBD1. The V and J ends lost 3 bases and 4 bases, in that order; junction bases with no gene match: 8. The CDR3 is made up of 14 amino acids. CDR1 DFQATT and CDR2 SNEGSKA come from the germline V gene (reference sequence). The DNA for the CDR3 is TGCAGTGCTAGCGTCCGGACAGGTACCACTGAAGCTTTCTTT. It translates to CSASVRTGTTEAFF.

This clonotype occurred many times. J is TRBJ1-1 and V is TRBV20-1; possibly TRBD1 for D (5 bases). The germline V gene encodes CDR1 DFQATT and CDR2 SNEGSKA (reference sequence). CDR3 length: 14 residues. The V end lost 2 bases, the J end lost 0 bases, and 10 bases lay between the germline ends. The CDR3 sequence: CSARPGNLNTEAFF. DNA for the CDR3: TGCAGTGCTAGACCAGGGAACCTGAACACTGAAGCTTTCTTT.

This clonotype has a count of ten or more. The chain has TRBV27 and TRBJ1-4; a weak D match, TRBD1 (5 bases). Germline loops: CDR1 MNHEY, CDR2 SMNVEV (reference sequence). This CDR3 spans 15 amino acids. Trimming took off 0 bases at V and 4 bases at J, with 9 bases between the two ends. The CDR3 nucleotides are TGTGCCAGCAGTTTATCAGGGACCTATAATGAAAAACTGTTTTTT. This codes for CASSLSGTYNEKLFF.

This clonotype was seen repeatedly, ten times or more. The rearrangement joins TRBV14 to TRBJ2-3; 14 positions agree with TRBD2. Germline V lookup: CDR1 SGHDN, CDR2 FVKESK. This CDR3 comprises 14 residues. V gave up 1 base and J gave up 14 bases; unmatched junction bases: 5. The CDR3 spells CASSQGLAGGPAYF. CDR3 bases: TGTGCCAGCAGCCAAGGACTAGCGGGAGGGCCTGCGTATTTT.

Many counts were recorded for this clonotype. The gene calls are TRBV7-3 and TRBJ2-1; unclear D gene. V lost 5 bases and J 2 bases, leaving 16 bases between the germline ends. Germline V CDR1 and CDR2: SGHTA, FQGTGA. The CDR3 runs 16 residues. CDR3 DNA: TGTGCCAGCAGCCCGATCGACGGTTTTACCTACAATGAGCAGTTCTTC. Protein product: CASSPIDGFTYNEQFF.

In its sample, this clonotype was seen many times. V and J are TRBV20-1 and TRBJ1-2; D is uncertain. V lost 6 bases and J 2 bases, leaving 25 bases between the germline ends. The CDR3 is 17 amino acids. Germline V gene data show CDR1 as DFQATT and CDR2 as SNEGSKA (reference sequence). Written as DNA, the CDR3 is TGCAGTGCCACCCGGAGACAAGTACAGAGTTTCAACTATGGCTACACCTTC. This sequence encodes CSATRRQVQSFNYGYTF.

This clonotype was seen repeatedly, ten times or more. This chain joins TRBV7-6 and TRBJ2-1, with a weak D call TRBD2 (5 bases). Trimming left V 5 bases short and J 10 bases short, with 18 bases between. The CDR3 is 14 amino acids. The V gene's germline CDR1 is SGHVS and CDR2 FNYEAQ. DNA for the CDR3: TGTGCCAGCAGCCCTCGCCTAGGTTGGGAGGAGCAGTTCTTC. It specifies CASSPRLGWEEQFF.

This clonotype was seen ten or more times. The V gene is TRBV7-2, the J gene TRBJ1-4, with 9 bases fitting TRBD1. There are 15 residues in the CDR3. With V trimmed by 5 bases and J by 8 bases, 9 bases remained unmatched. CDR1 and CDR2 from the germline V gene are SGHTA and FQGNSA. The CDR3 DNA sequence: TGTGCCAGCAGCCTATCCGGGACAGGGCAAGAAAAACTGTTTTTT. Translated: CASSLSGTGQEKLFF.

This clonotype was picked up many times. The chain links TRBV6-2 or TRBV6-3 to TRBJ1-2, with 9 bases fitting TRBD1. V lost 6 bases, J lost 6 bases, and 5 bases stayed unmatched. This CDR3 has 13 residues. Germline V gene lookup returns CDR1 MNHEY and CDR2 SVGEGT. CDR3 in DNA: TGTGCCAGCAGCCTTACAGGGGGCAATGGCTACACCTTC. Its protein product is CASSLTGGNGYTF.

Regarding this clonotype: At one end the junction does not follow the germline gene, possibly because of a read error. The chain has TRBV29-1 and TRBJ1-1; D uncertain. This CDR3 region has 12 residues. Germline V gene data show CDR1 as SQVTM and CDR2 as ANQGSEA. As DNA, the CDR3 is TGCAGTAGAGGTAACATGAACACTGATGCTTTCTTT. Translating gives CSRGNMNTDAFF.

The chain recombines TRBV20-1 with TRBJ2-3; 10 bases are a match to TRBD2. This CDR3 has 15 residues. The trim removed 0 bases at V and 4 bases at J, leaving 4 bases unmatched. Germline loops: CDR1 DFQATT, CDR2 SNEGSKA (reference sequence). In nucleotides, the CDR3 is TGCAGTGCTAGAGATCCTAGCGGGAGACCAGATACGCAGTATTTT. As protein: CSARDPSGRPDTQYF.

Notes on this clonotype: This likely stems from a read error, as it lies one base from a far larger clone. This CDR3 reads CASSLRQGPSETQHF. The CDR3 DNA reads as TGTGCCAGCAGCTTACGGCAGGGGCCATCTGAGACCCAGCACTTC. The rearrangement joins TRBV7-9 to TRBJ2-5, with D possibly being TRBD1 (6 bases). The CDR3 loop spans 15 amino acids. Germline V CDR1 and CDR2: SEHNR, FQNEAQ (reference sequence).

This clonotype was detected many times. V gene TRBV4-2 combines with J gene TRBJ2-3; 7 bases are shared with TRBD2. Germline CDR1 LGHNA, CDR2 YNFKEQ. CDR3 size: 15 residues. The junction had 3 bases not matched to a gene; V was cut back by 3 bases and J by 0 bases. The CDR3, as DNA: TGTGCCAGCAGCCACCAGCGGGGAAGCACAGATACGCAGTATTTT. It yields the protein CASSHQRGSTDTQYF.

This chain links TRBV10-2 with TRBJ2-7; TRBD2 matches at 10 bases. Germline CDR1 is WSHSY and CDR2 is SAAADI. Trimming at V came to 6 bases and at J to 2 bases, leaving 4 bases not matched to a gene. The CDR3 extends over 14 amino acids. For the CDR3, the DNA is TGCGCCAGCAGGAAGGGACTAGCGCCCTACGAGCAGTACTTC. This encodes CASRKGLAPYEQYF.

In its sample, this clonotype ranks as medium-sized. V usage is TRBV6-2 or TRBV6-3 and J usage is TRBJ2-1; D unresolved. Germline V gene lookup returns CDR1 MNHEY and CDR2 SVGEGT. Trimming cost V 1 base and J 8 bases, with 3 bases left between them. This CDR3 comprises 11 residues. CDR3 nucleotides: TGTGCCAGCAGTTACTTTCATGAGCAGTTCTTC. Its translation: CASSYFHEQFF.

This clonotype was observed a handful of times. A far larger clone is off by one base, so a read error is likely. The rearrangement joins TRBV6-6 to TRBJ2-1; 10 bases fit TRBD2. Germline lookup yields CDR1 MNHNY and CDR2 SVGAGI (reference sequence). The length of the CDR3 is 13 residues. The CDR3 bases are TGTGCCAGTAGCGGGAGGAAGGGGAATGAGCAGTCCTTC. It yields the protein CASSGRKGNEQSF.

Points on this clonotype: Possible read error: a much larger clone is one base away. The conserved phenylalanine or tryptophan normally closing the CDR3 is absent here, so this likely arose from a read error. The J gene is TRBJ2-5, the V gene TRBV7-3; 11 nucleotides agree with TRBD2. Germline CDR1 reads SGHTA; CDR2 reads FQGTGA. J was trimmed by 0 bases and V by 5 bases; bases with no gene match: 5. This CDR3 has 16 residues. The CDR3 here is CASSRGTSGNQETQYS. The CDR3 DNA reads as TGTGCCAGCAGCCGAGGGACTAGCGGCAACCAAGAGACCCAGTACTCC.

This clonotype was recorded at least ten times. The chain uses TRBV6-5 and TRBJ1-4; no clear D. Germline V CDR1 and CDR2: MNHEY, SVGAGI. Trimming removed 4 bases from V and 0 bases from J, with 9 bases in between. The length of the CDR3 is 15 residues. CDR3 sequence reads: CASSSEQATNEKLFF. The CDR3 nucleotides read TGTGCCAGCAGTTCAGAACAAGCAACTAATGAAAAACTGTTTTTT.

This clonotype has at least ten counts. J is TRBJ2-1 and V is TRBV29-1; TRBD1 agrees at 7 bases. Germline V gene sequence: CDR1 SQVTM, CDR2 ANQGSEA. Trimming at V came to 7 bases and at J to 2 bases, leaving 5 bases not matched to a gene. The CDR3 extends over 13 amino acids. CDR3 loop: CSGEGQTYNEQFF. The CDR3 DNA reads as TGCAGCGGAGAGGGACAGACCTACAATGAGCAGTTCTTC.

This clonotype appeared many times. The chain combines TRBV30 with TRBJ1-5; D is undetermined. The CDR3 is 13 residues long. Trimming left V 2 bases short and J 0 bases short, with 5 bases between. Germline CDR1 reads GTSNPN; CDR2 reads SVGIG (reference sequence). The CDR3: CAWSKSSNQPQHF. The CDR3, as DNA: TGTGCCTGGAGTAAGAGTAGCAATCAGCCCCAGCATTTT.

This clonotype showed up many times. The chain has TRBV2 and TRBJ2-3; no clear D. Deletions cut 2 bases from V and 5 bases from J, with 8 bases between. The germline V gene has CDR1 SNHLY and CDR2 FYNNEI. The CDR3 is 13 residues long. CDR3 DNA sequence: TGTGCCAGCAGTGAACCGTTTGTAGATACGCAGTATTTT. This sequence encodes CASSEPFVDTQYF. Variable domain in full (rest from reference TRBV2 and TRBJ2-3): EPEVTQTPSHQVTQMGQEVILRCVPISNHLYFYWYRQILGQKVEFLVSFYNNEISEKSEIFDDQFSVERPDGSNFTLKIRSTKLEDSAMYFCASSEPFVDTQYFGPGTRLTVL.

In this sample, this clonotype turned up many times. The gene calls are TRBV5-6 and TRBJ2-7, with a weak D call TRBD1 (6 bases). Germline CDR1 SGHDT, CDR2 YYEEEE. The CDR3 sequence is 14 residues long. Deletions cut 0 bases from V and 1 base from J, with 8 bases between. As DNA, the CDR3 is TGTGCCAGCAGCTTGGCAGGGGCGTCCTACGAGCAGTACTTC. It is translated as CASSLAGASYEQYF.